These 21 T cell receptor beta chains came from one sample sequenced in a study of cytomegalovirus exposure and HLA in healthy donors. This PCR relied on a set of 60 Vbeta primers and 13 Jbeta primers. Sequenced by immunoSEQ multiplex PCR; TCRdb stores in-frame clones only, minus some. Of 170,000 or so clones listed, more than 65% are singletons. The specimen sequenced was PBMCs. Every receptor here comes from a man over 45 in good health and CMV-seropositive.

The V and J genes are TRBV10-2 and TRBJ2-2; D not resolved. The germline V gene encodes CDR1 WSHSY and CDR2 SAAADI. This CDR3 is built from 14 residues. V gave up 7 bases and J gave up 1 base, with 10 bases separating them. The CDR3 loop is CASTPFGNTGELFF. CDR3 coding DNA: TGCGCCAGCACCCCCTTCGGGAACACCGGGGAGCTGTTTTTT.

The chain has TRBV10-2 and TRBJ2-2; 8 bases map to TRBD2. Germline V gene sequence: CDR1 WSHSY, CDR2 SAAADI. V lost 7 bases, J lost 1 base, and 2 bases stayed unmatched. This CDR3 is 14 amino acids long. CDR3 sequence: CASKSGGNTGELFF. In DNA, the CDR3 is TGCGCCAGCAAGAGCGGGGGGAACACCGGGGAGCTGTTTTTT.

The CDR3 is CASSQDLTGVTLGDTDTQYF. CDR3 nucleotide sequence: TGTGCCAGCAGCCAAGATCTAACGGGGGTCACCCTTGGGGACACAGATACGCAGTATTTT. The chain has TRBV4-2 and TRBJ2-3; D may be TRBD2 (6 bases). Germline values: CDR1 LGHNA, CDR2 YNFKEQ. Trimming took 0 bases from V and 2 from J, leaving 24 bases between them. This CDR3 spans 20 amino acids.

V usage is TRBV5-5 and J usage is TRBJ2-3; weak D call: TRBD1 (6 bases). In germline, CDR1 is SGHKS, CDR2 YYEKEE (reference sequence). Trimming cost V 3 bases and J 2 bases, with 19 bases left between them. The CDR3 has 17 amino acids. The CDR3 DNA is TGTGCCAGCAGCTCGGATGTGGGCAGGGGCCTCACAGATACGCAGTATTTT. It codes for CASSSDVGRGLTDTQYF.

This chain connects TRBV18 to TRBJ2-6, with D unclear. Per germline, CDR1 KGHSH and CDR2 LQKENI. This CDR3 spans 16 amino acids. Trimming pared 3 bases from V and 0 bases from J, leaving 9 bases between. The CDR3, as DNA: TGTGCCAGCTCACCCCGACACATCTCTGGGGCCAACGTCCTGACTTTC. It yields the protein CASSPRHISGANVLTF.

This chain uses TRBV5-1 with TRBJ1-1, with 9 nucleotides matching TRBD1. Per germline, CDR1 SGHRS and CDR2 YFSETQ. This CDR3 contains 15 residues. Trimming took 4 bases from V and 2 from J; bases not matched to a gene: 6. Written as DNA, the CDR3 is TGCGCCAGCAGCACTGGACAGGGGAGAAACACTGAAGCTTTCTTT. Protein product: CASSTGQGRNTEAFF.

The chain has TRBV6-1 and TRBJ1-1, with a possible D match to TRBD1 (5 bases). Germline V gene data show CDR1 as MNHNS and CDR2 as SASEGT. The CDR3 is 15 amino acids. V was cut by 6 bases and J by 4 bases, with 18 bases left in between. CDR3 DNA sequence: TGTGCCAGCAGACACGTCCCCAGGGAAGGCACTGAAGCTTTCTTT. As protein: CASRHVPREGTEAFF.

CDR3 sequence reads: CASSPPSGASIDTGELFF. In DNA form, the CDR3 reads TGTGCCAGCAGCCCCCCCTCGGGTGCTAGCATAGACACCGGGGAGCTGTTTTTT. The chain has TRBV5-5 and TRBJ2-2; D is possibly TRBD2 (5 bases). Trimming removed 4 bases from V and 3 bases from J, with 22 bases in between. CDR3 length: 18 residues. Germline loops: CDR1 SGHKS, CDR2 YYEKEE (reference sequence).

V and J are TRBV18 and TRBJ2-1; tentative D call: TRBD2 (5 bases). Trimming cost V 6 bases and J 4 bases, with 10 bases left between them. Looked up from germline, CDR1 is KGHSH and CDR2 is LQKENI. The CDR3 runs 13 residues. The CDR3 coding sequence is TGTGCCAGCTCCCCGGACTCTTACAATGAGCAGTTCTTC. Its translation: CASSPDSYNEQFF.

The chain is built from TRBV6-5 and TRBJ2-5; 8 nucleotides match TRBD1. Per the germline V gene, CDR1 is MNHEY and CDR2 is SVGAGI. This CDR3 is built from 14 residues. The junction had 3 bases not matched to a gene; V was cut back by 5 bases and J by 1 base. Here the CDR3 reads CASSIQGVQETQYF. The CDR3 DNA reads TGTGCCAGCAGTATACAGGGGGTCCAAGAGACCCAGTACTTC.

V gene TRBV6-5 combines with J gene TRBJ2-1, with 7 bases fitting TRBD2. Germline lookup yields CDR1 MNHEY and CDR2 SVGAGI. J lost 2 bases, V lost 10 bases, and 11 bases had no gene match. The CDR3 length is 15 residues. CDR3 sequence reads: CATATGSGAYNEQFF. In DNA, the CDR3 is TGTGCCACCGCAACGGGGAGCGGGGCCTACAATGAGCAGTTCTTC.

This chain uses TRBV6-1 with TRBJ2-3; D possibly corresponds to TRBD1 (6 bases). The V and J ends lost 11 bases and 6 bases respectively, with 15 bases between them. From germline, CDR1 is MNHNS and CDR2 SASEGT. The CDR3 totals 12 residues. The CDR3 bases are TGTGCCTGCCATCAGGGGTTCGATACGCAGTATTTT. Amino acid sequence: CACHQGFDTQYF.

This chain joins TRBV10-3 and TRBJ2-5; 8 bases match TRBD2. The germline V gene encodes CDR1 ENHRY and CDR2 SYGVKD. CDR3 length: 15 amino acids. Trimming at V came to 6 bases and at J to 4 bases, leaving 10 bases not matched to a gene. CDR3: CAISDSGIGGETQYF. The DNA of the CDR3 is TGTGCCATCAGCGATAGCGGGATCGGGGGAGAGACCCAGTACTTC.

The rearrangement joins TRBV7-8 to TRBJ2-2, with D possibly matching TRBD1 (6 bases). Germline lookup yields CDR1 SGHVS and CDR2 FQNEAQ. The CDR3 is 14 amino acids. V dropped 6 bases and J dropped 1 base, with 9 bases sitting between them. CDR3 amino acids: CASRARGNTGELFF. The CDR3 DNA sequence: TGTGCCAGCAGGGCCAGGGGGAACACCGGGGAGCTGTTTTTT.

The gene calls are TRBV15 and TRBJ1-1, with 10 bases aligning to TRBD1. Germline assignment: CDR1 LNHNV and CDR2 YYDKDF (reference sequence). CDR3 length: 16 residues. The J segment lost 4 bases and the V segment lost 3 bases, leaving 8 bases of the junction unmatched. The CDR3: CATSRDYGQGGTEAFF. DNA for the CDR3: TGTGCCACCAGCAGGGATTATGGACAGGGGGGCACTGAAGCTTTCTTT.

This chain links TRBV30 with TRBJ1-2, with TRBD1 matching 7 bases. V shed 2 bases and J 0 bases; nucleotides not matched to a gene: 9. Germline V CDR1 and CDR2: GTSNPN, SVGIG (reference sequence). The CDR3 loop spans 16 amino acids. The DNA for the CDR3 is TGTGCCTGGAGTTATCCACAGGGGAATTCTAACTATGGCTACACCTTC. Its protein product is CAWSYPQGNSNYGYTF. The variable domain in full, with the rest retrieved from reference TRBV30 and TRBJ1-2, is SQTIHQWPATLVQPVGSPLSLECTVEGTSNPNLYWYRQAAGRGLQLLFYSVGIGQISSEVPQNLSASRPQDRQFILSSKKLLLSDSGFYLCAWSYPQGNSNYGYTFGSGTRLTVV.

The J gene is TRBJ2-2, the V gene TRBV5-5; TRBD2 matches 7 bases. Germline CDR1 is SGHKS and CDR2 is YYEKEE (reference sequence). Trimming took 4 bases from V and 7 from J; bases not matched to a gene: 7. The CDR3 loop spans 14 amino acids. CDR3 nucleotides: TGTGCCAGCAGCGCGGGACTATTGAGCGGGGAGCTGTTTTTT. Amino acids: CASSAGLLSGELFF. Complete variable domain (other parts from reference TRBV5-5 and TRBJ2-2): DAGVTQSPTHLIKTRGQQVTLRCSPISGHKSVSWYQQVLGQGPQFIFQYYEKEERGRGNFPDRFSARQFPNYSSELNVNALLLGDSALYLCASSAGLLSGELFFGEGSRLTVL.

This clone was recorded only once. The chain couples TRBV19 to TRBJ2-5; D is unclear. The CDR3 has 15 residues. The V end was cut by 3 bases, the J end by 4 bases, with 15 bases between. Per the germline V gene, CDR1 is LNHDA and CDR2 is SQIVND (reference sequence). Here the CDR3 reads CASSIDGAGRETQYF. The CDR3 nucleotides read TGTGCCAGTAGTATCGACGGCGCAGGAAGAGAGACCCAGTACTTC.

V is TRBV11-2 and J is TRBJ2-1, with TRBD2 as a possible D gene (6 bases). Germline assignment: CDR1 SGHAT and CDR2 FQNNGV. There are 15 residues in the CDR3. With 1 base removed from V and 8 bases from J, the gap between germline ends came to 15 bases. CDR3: CASSLAPFPSDEQFF. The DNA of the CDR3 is TGTGCCAGCAGCTTAGCGCCGTTTCCTAGCGATGAGCAGTTCTTC.

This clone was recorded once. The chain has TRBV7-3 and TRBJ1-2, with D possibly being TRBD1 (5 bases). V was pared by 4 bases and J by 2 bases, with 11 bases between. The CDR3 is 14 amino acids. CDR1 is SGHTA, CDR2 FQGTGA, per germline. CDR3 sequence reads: CASSSDSANYGYTF. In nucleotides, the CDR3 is TGTGCCAGCAGCTCTGACAGCGCCAACTATGGCTACACCTTC.

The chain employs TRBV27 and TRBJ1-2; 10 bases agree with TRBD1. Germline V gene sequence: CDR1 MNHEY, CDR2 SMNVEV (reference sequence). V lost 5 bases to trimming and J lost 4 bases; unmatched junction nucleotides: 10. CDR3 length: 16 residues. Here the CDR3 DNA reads TGTGCCAGCAGTCTCATCACCGGGACAGGGGTCTATGGCTACACCTTC. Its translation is CASSLITGTGVYGYTF.